This T cell receptor (beta chain) is from a study of a mutant IDH1 vaccine in newly diagnosed glioma (dated by TCRdb to about 2021). Some background on the complete study: Eight vaccinations were administered to patients in weeks 1, 3, 5, 7, 11, 15, 19 and 23, corresponding to visits V03 through V10. Vaccination started 4-6 weeks after radiotherapy alone, or was given together with temozolomide cycles in the groups whose treatment included chemotherapy. For exploratory analyses, 25 to 30 treated patients had longitudinal TCRB deep sequencing done wherever samples were available. Of the 32 patients who were treated, around 62% were male and roughly 38% were female, and the mean age was roughly 40 years. Prior to enrollment, standard therapy consisting of radiotherapy alone, temozolomide alone, or radiochemotherapy with temozolomide had been administered to patients, with the combination being received by most patients. Six visits were used for peripheral blood collection: V03 (baseline), V05, V07, V10, V12 and V13.

Here is what the overall study found, with its caveats: Changes in the top peripheral T cell clonotypes picked up by TCRB sequencing did not appear to be linked to pseudoprogression. Immune responses induced by the vaccine were seen in over 80% of patients across multiple MHC alleles. According to the authors, sample limitations meant that analyses of patient blood samples could not be reproduced. PBMC samples for TCRB deep sequencing were selected based on availability.

The library was made by the immunoSEQ multiplex PCR assay. Rearranged TCR beta chain sequences were amplified with the hsTCRB Kit following the manufacturer's protocol. TCRB libraries were sequenced on an Illumina MiSeq. Regarding the original processing steps: The proprietary platform of the kit vendor was used for demultiplexing, trimming and gene mapping. The table comes from immuneACCESS by way of TCRdb, which keeps in-frame sequences with V and J called. Part of the clones is missing from these tables; in studies checked, under half for an unresolved V gene and the rest for unknown reasons. That table is the source of V, J and clone size, and D and trimming were worked out from the DNA. This sample gives about 65,000 clones in total; approximately 85% of them show up just once. The leading ten clones occupy roughly 4% of the sample. This sample's time point label indicates: week 23, last vaccination. A 20-mer mutant IDH1 peptide at 300 micrograms in Montanide made up each vaccine dose, which was injected subcutaneously together with topical imiquimod. Newly diagnosed WHO grade 3 or 4 IDH1-mutant astrocytomas showing loss of nuclear ATRX were present in the donors. The samples were drawn from NOA16, a multicentre, single-arm, open-label phase I trial in Germany that tested a mutant IDH1 peptide vaccine in humans for the first time. Genomic DNA for TCRB sequencing was isolated from EDTA blood with the DNeasy Blood and Tissue Kit.

To note about this clone: The antigen it binds to is not known. No much larger clone exists at a distance of one base, and base qualities are not known.

The receptor comes from a man aged 25-40 years with glioma. The sample was PBMCs, taken from a glioma patient whose treatment included an IDH1 peptide vaccine.

The CDR3 has the sequence CASSLSGQTNSPLHF. The DNA reads as follows: TGCGCCAGCAGCTTGTCGGGCCAGACAAATTCACCCCTCCACTTT. The chain couples TRBV5-1 to TRBJ1-6; too little of a D gene remains to name it. CDR1 and CDR2 were assigned from the germline V gene as SGHRS and YFSETQ. The CDR3 measures 15 amino acids from cysteine to phenylalanine. Only CDR3 DNA remains: 45 bases, in frame from the first base. Cut back by 1 base and 7 bases, the V and J ends lie 12 bases apart.